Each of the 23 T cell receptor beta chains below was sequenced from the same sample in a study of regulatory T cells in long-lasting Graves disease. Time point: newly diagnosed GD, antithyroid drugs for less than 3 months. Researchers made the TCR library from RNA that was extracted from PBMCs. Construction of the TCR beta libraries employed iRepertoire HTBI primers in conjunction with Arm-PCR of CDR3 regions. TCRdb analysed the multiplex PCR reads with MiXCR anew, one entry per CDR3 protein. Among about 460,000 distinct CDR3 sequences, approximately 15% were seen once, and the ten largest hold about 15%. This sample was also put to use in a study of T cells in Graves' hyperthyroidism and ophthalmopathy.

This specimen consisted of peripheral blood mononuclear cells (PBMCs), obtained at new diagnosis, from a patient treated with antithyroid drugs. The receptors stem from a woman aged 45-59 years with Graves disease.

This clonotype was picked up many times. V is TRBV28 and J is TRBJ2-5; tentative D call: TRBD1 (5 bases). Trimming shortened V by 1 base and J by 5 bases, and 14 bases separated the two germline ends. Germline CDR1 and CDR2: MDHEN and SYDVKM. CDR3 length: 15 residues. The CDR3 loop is CASSLFGAGRETQYF. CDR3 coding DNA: TGTGCCAGCAGTTTATTTGGGGCCGGAAGGGAGACCCAGTACTTC.

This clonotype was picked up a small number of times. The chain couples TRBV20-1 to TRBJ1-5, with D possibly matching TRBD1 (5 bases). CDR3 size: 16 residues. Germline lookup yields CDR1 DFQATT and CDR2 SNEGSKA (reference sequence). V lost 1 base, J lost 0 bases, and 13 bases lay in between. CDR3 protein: CSARVWGEGSNQPQHF. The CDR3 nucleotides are TGCAGTGCTAGAGTCTGGGGGGAAGGTAGCAATCAGCCCCAGCATTTT.

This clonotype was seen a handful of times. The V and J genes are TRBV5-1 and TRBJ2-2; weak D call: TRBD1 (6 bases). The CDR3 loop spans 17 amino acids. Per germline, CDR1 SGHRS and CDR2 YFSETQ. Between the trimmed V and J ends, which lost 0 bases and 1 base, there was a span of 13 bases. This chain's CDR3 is CASSLGWPGQNTGELFF. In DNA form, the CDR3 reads TGCGCCAGCAGCTTGGGGTGGCCGGGACAGAACACCGGGGAGCTGTTTTTT.

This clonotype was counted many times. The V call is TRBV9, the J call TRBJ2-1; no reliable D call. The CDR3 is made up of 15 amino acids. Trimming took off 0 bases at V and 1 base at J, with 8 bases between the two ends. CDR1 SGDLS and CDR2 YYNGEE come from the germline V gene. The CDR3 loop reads CASSVAAMSYNEQFF. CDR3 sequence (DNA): TGTGCCAGCAGCGTAGCAGCTATGTCCTACAATGAGCAGTTCTTC. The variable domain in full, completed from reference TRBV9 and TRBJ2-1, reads DSGVTQTPKHLITATGQRVTLRCSPRSGDLSVYWYQQSLDQGLQFLIQYYNGEERAKGNILERFSAQQFPDLHSELNLSSLELGDSALYFCASSVAAMSYNEQFFGPGTRLTVL.

The CDR3 coding sequence is TGTGCCAGCAGCGTAGGGTCAAGCGGGAGATTCGGCGAGCAGTACTTC. Encoded protein: CASSVGSSGRFGEQYF. The J gene is TRBJ2-7, the V gene TRBV9; TRBD2 agrees at 8 bases. Germline CDR1 SGDLS, CDR2 YYNGEE. The J segment lost 6 bases and the V segment lost 0 bases, leaving 11 bases of the junction unmatched. The CDR3 runs 16 residues.

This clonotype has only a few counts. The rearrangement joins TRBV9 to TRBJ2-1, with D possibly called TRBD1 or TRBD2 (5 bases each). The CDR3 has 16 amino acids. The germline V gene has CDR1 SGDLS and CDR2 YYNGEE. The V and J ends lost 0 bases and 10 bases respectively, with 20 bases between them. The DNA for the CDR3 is TGTGCCAGCAGCGTAGCCCAGGGATGGACTGAACGAGAGCAGTTCTTC. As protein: CASSVAQGWTEREQFF.

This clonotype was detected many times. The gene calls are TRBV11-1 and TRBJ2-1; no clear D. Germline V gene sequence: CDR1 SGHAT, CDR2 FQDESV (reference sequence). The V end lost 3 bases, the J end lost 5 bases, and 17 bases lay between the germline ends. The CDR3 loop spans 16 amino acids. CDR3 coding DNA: TGTGCCAGCAGCTTCAGGTGGGATGTGGGAAACAATGAGCAGTTCTTC. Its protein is CASSFRWDVGNNEQFF.

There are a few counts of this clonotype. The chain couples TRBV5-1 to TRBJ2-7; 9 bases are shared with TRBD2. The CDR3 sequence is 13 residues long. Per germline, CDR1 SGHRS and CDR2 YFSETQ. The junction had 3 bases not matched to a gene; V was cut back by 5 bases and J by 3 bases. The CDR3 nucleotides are TGCGCCAGCAGGCGGGAGGGCTTCTACGAGCAGTACTTC. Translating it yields CASRREGFYEQYF.

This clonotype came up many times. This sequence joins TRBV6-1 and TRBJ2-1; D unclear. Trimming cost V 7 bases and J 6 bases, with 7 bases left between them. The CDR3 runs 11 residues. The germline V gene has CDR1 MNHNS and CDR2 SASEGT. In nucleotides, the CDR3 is TGTGCCAGCATCGGTCGCAATGAGCAGTTCTTC. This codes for CASIGRNEQFF.

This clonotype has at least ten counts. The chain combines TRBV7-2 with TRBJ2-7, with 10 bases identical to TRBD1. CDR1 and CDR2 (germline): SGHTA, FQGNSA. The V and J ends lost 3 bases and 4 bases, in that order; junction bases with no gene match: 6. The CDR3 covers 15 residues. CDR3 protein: CASSFADRGLYEQYF. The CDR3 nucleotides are TGTGCCAGCAGCTTCGCAGACAGGGGGCTGTACGAGCAGTACTTC.

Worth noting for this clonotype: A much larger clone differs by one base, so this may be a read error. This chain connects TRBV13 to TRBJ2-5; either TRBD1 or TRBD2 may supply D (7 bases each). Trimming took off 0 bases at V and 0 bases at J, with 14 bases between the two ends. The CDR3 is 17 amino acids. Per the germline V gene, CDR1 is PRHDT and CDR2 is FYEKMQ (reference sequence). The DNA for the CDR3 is TGTGCCAGCAGCTTAGGCCGGCAGGGGGGGGACCAAGAGACCCAGTACTTC. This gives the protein CASSLGRQGGDQETQYF.

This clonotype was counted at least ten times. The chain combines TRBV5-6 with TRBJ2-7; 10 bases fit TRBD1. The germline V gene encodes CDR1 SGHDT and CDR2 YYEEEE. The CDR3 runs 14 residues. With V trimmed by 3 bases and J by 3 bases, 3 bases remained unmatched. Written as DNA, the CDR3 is TGTGCCAGCAGCTCCGGGACAGGGGACTACGAGCAGTACTTC. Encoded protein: CASSSGTGDYEQYF.

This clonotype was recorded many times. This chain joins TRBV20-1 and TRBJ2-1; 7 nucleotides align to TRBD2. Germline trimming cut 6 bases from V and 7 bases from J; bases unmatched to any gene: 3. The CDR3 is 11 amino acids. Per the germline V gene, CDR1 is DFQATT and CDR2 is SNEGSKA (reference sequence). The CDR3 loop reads CSAALANEQFF. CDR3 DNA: TGCAGTGCAGCACTAGCGAATGAGCAGTTCTTC.

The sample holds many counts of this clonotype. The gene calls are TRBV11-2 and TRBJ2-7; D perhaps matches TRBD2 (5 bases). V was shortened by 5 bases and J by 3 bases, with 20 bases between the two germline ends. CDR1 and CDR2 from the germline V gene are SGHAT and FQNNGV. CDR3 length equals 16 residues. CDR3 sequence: CASSRLGSGHFYEQYF. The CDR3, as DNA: TGTGCCAGCAGCCGACTTGGGAGCGGCCACTTCTACGAGCAGTACTTC.

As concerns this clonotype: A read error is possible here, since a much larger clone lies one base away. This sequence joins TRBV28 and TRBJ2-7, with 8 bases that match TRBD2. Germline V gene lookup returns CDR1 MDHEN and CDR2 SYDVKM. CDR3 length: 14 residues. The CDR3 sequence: CASRDDGRAYEQHF. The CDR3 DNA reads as TGTGCCAGCAGAGATGACGGGAGGGCCTACGAGCAGCACTTC.

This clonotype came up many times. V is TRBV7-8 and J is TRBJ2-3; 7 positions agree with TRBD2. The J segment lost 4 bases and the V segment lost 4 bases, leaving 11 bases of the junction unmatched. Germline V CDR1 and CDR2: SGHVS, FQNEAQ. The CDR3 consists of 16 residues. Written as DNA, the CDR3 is TGTGCCAGCAGCTCGTTCCTAGCGGACGGGGCAGATACGCAGTATTTT. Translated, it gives CASSSFLADGADTQYF.

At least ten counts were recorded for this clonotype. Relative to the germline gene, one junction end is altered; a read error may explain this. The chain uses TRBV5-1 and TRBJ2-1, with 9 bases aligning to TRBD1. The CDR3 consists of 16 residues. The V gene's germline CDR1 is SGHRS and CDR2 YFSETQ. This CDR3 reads CASSLQGAGTYNEQFF. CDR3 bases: TGTGCCAGCAGCTTACAGGGGGCTGGAACCTACAATGAGCAGTTCTTC.

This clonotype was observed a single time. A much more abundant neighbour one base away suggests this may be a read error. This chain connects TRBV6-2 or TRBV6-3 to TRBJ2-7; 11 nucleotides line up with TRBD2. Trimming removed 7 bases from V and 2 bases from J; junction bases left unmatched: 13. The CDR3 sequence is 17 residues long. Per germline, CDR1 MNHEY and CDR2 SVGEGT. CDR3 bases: TGTGCCAGCACCTGGGGCCTTATAGCGGGAGGGCCCTACGAGCAGTACTTC. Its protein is CASTWGLIAGGPYEQYF.

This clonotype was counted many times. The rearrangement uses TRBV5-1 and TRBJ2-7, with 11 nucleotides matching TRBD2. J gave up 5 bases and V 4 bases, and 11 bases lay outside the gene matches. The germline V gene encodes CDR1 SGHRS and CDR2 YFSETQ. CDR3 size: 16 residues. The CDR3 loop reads CASSRDLAGGPHEQYF. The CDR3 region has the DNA TGCGCCAGCAGCCGTGATCTAGCGGGAGGTCCGCACGAGCAGTACTTC.

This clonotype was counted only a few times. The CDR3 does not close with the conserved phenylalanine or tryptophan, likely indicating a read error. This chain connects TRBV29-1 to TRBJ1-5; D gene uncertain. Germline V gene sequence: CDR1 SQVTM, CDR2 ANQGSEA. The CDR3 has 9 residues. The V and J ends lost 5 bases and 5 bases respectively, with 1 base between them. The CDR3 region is CSVHQPQHS. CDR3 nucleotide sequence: TGCAGCGTTCATCAGCCCCAGCATTCT.

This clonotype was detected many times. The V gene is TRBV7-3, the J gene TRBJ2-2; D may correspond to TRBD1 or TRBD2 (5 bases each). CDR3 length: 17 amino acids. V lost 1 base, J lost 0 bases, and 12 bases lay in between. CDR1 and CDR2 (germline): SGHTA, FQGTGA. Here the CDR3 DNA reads TGTGCCAGCAGCTTAAGGGGAGTGGGGCCGAACACCGGGGAGCTGTTTTTT. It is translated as CASSLRGVGPNTGELFF.

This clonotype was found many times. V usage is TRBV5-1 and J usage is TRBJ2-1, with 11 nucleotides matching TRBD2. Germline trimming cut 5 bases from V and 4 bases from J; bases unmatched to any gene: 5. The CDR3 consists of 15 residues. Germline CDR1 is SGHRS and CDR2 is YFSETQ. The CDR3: CASRPGLAAYNEQFF. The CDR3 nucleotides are TGCGCCAGCAGACCGGGACTAGCGGCTTACAATGAGCAGTTCTTC.

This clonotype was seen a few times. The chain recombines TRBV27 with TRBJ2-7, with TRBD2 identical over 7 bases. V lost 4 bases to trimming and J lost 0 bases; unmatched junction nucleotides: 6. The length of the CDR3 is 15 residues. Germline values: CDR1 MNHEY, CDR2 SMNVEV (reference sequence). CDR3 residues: CASSSNGGSSYEQYF. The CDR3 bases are TGTGCCAGCAGTTCCAATGGCGGGAGCTCCTACGAGCAGTACTTC.